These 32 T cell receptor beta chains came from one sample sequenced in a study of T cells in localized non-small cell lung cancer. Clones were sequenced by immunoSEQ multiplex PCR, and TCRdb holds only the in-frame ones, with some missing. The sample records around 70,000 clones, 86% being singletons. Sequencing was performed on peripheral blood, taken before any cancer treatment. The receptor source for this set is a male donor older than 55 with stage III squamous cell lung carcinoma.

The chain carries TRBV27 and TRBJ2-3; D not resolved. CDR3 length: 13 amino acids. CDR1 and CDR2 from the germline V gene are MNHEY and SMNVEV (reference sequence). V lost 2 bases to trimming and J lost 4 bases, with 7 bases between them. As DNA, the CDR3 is TGTGCCAGCAGTTTAAAACGGTCAGATACGCAGTATTTT. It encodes CASSLKRSDTQYF.

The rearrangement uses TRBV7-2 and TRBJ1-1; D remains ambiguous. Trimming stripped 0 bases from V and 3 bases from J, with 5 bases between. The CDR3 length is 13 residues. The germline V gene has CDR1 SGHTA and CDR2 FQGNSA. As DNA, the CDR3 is TGTGCCAGCAGCTTAGCAGGCTACACTGAAGCTTTCTTT. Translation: CASSLAGYTEAFF.

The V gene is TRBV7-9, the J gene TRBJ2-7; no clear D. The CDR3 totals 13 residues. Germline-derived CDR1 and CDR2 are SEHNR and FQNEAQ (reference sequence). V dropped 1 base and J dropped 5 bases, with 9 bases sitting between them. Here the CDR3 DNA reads TGTGCCAGCAGCTTAGAGGTTGCGGACGAGCAGTACTTC. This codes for CASSLEVADEQYF. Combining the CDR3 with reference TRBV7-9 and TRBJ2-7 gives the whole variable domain DTGVSQNPRHKITKRGQNVTFRCDPISEHNRLYWYRQTLGQGPEFLTYFQNEAQLEKSRLLSDRFSAERPKGSFSTLEIQRTEQGDSAMYLCASSLEVADEQYFGPGTRLTVT.

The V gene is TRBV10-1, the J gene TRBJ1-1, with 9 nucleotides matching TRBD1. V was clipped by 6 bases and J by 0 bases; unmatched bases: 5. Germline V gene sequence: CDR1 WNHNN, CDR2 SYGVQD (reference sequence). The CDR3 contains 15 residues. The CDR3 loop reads CASSDRGGMNTEAFF. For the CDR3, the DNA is TGCGCCAGCAGCGACAGGGGGGGCATGAACACTGAAGCTTTCTTT.

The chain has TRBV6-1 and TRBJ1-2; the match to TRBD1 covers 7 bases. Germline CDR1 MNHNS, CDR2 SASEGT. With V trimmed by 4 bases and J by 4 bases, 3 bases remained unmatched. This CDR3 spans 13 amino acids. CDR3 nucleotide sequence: TGTGCCAGCAGTGCGACAGGGACCTATGGCTACACCTTC. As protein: CASSATGTYGYTF.

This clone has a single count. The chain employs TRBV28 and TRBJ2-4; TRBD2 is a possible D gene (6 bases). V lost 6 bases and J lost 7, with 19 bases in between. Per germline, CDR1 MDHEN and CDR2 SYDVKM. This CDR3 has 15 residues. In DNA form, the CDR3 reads TGTGCCAGCAGCCTAAGGCGGGGCCCGGGGAACATTCAGTACTTC. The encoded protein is CASSLRRGPGNIQYF.

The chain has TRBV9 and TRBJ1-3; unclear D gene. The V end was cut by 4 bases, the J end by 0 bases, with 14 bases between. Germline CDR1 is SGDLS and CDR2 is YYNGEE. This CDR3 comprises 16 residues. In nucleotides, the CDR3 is TGTGCCAGCAGCCCGCGGACGGCTAGCTCTGGAAACACCATATATTTT. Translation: CASSPRTASSGNTIYF.

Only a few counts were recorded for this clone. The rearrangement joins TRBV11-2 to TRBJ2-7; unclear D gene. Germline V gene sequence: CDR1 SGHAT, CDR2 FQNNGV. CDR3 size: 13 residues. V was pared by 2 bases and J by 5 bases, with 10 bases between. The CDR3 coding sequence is TGTGCCAGCAGCTTATACGTTACTCACGAGCAGTACTTC. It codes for CASSLYVTHEQYF.

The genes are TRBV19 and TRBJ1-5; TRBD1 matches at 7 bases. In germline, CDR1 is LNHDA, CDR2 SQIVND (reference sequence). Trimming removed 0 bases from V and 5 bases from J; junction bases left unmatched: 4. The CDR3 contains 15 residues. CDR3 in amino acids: CASSIDRTGYQPQHF. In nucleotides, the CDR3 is TGTGCCAGTAGTATAGATCGGACAGGCTATCAGCCCCAGCATTTT. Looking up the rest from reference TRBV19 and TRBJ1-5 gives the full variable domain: DGGITQSPKYLFRKEGQNVTLSCEQNLNHDAMYWYRQDPGQGLRLIYYSQIVNDFQKGDIAEGYSVSREKKESFPLTVTSAQKNPTAFYLCASSIDRTGYQPQHFGDGTRLSIL.

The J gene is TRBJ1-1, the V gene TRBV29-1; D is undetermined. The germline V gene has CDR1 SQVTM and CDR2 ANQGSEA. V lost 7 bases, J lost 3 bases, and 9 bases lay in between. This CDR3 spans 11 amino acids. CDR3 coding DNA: TGCAGCGGGGCCAGTTACACTGAAGCTTTCTTT. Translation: CSGASYTEAFF.

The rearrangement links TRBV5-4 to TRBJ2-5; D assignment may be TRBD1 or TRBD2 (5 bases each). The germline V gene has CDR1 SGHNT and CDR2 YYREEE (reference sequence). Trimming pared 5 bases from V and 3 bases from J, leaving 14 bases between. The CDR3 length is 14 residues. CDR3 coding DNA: TGTGCCAGCAGGGAGACGGGACGGAAAGAGACCCAGTACTTC. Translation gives CASRETGRKETQYF.

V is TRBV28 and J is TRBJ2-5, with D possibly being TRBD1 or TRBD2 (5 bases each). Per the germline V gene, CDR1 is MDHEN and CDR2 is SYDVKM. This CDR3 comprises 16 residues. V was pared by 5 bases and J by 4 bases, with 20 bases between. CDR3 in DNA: TGTGCCAGCAGTCAAAGGGGACCCTTAGAAGGAGAGACCCAGTACTTC. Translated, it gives CASSQRGPLEGETQYF.

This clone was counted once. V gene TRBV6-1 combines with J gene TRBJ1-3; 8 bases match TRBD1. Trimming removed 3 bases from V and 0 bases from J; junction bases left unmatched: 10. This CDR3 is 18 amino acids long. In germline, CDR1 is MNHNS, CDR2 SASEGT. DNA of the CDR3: TGTGCCAGCAGTGACCTAGCCAGGGGGCGACGCTCTGGAAACACCATATATTTT. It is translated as CASSDLARGRRSGNTIYF.

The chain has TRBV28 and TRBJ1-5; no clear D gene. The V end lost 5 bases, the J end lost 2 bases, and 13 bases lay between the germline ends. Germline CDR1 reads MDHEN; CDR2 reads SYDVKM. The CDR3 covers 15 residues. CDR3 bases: TGTGCCAGCAGTACCCCGACCATCGGCAATCAGCCCCAGCATTTT. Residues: CASSTPTIGNQPQHF.

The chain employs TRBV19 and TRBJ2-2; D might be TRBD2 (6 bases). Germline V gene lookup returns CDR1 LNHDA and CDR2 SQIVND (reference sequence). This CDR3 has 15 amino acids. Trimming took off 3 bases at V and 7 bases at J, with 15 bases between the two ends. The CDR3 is CASSISGRGFGELFF. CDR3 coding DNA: TGTGCCAGTAGTATTTCCGGACGGGGGTTCGGGGAGCTGTTTTTT.

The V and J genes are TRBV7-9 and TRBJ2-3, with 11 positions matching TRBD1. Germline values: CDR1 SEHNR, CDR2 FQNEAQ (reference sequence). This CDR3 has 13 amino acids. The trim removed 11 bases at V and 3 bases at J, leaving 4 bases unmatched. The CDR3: CAGTGGVTDTQYF. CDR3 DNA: TGTGCCGGGACAGGGGGAGTGACAGATACGCAGTATTTT. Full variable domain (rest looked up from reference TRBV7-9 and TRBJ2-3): DTGVSQNPRHKITKRGQNVTFRCDPISEHNRLYWYRQTLGQGPEFLTYFQNEAQLEKSRLLSDRFSAERPKGSFSTLEIQRTEQGDSAMYLCAGTGGVTDTQYFGPGTRLTVL.

CDR3 DNA: TGCGCCAGCAGCTTGGATTTTGGTAATGAGCAGTTCTTC. This encodes CASSLDFGNEQFF. V is TRBV5-1 and J is TRBJ2-1; unclear D gene. This CDR3 contains 13 residues. With 0 bases removed from V and 7 bases from J, the gap between germline ends came to 8 bases. Germline CDR1 SGHRS, CDR2 YFSETQ.

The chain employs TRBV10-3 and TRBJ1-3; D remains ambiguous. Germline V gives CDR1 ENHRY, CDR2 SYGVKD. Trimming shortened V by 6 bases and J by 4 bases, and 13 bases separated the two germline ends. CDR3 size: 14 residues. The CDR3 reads CAIRVDISGNTIYF. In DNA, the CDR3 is TGTGCCATCAGGGTGGATATTTCGGGAAACACCATATATTTT.

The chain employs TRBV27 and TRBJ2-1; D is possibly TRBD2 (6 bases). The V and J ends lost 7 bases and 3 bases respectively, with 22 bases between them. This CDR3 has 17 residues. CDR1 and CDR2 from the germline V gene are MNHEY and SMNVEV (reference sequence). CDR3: CASKPVGGAVLYNEQFF. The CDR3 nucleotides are TGTGCCAGCAAACCCGTAGGAGGGGCGGTCCTCTACAATGAGCAGTTCTTC.

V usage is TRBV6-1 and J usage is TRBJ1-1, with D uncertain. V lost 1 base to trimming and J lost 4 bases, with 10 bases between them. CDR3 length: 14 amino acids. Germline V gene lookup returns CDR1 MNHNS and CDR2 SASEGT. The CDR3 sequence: CASSEVLGGTEAFF. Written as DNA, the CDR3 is TGTGCCAGCAGTGAAGTTTTAGGAGGCACTGAAGCTTTCTTT.

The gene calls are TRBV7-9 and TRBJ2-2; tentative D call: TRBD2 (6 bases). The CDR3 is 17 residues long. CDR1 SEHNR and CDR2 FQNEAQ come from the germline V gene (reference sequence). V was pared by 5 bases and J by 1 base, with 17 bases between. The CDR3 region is CASSPTYGGVNTGELFF. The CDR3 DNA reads TGTGCCAGCAGCCCGACGTACGGGGGTGTGAACACCGGGGAGCTGTTTTTT.

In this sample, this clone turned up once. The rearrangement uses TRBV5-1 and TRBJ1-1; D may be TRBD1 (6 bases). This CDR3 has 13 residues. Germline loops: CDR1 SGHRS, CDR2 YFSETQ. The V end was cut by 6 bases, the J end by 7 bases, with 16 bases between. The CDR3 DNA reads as TGCGCCAGCACCACATTTACAGGGAATGAAGCTTTCTTT. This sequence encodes CASTTFTGNEAFF.

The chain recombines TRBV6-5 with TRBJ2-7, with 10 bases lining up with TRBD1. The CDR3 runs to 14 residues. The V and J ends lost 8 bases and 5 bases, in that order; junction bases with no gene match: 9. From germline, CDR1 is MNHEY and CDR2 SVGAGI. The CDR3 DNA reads TGTGCCAGCCAGAAGAGACAGGGGGCAAACGAGCAGTACGTC. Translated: CASQKRQGANEQYV.

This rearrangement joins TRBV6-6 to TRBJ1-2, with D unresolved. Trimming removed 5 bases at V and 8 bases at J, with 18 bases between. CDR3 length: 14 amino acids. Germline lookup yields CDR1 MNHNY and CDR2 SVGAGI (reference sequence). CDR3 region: CASSPSFDDGGYTF. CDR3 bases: TGTGCCAGCAGTCCCTCCTTTGACGACGGCGGCTACACCTTC.

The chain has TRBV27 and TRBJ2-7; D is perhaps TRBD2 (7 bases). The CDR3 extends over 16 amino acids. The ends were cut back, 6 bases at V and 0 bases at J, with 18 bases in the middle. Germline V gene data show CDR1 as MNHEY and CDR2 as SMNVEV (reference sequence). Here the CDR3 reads CASSPDWGGHSYEQYF. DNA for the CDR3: TGTGCCAGCAGCCCAGATTGGGGGGGGCACTCCTACGAGCAGTACTTC.

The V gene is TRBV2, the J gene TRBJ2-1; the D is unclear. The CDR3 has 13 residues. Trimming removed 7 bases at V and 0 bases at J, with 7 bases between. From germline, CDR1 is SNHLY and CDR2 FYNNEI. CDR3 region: CASTIGSYNEQFF. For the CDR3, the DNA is TGTGCCAGCACCATCGGCTCCTACAATGAGCAGTTCTTC.

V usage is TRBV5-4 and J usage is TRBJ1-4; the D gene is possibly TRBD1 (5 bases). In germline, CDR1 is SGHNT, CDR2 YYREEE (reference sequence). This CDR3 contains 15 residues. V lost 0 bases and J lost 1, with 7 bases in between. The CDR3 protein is CASSLAGRTNEKLFF. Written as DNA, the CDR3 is TGTGCCAGCAGCTTGGCGGGGCGAACTAATGAAAAACTGTTTTTT.

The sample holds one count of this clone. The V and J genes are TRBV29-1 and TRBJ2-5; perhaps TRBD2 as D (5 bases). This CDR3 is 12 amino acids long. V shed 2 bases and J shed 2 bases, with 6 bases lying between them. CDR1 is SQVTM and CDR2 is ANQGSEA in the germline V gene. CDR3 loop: CSVERTQETQYF. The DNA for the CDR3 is TGCAGCGTTGAACGGACTCAAGAGACCCAGTACTTC. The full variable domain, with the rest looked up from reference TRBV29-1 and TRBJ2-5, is SAVISQKPSRDICQRGTSLTIQCQVDSQVTMMFWYRQQPGQSLTLIATANQGSEATYESGFVIDKFPISRPNLTFSTLTVSNMSPEDSSIYLCSVERTQETQYFGPGTRLLVL.

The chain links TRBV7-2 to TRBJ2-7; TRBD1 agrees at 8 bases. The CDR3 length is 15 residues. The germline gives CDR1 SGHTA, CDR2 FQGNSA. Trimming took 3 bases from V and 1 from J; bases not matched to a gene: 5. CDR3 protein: CASSLGTGRSYEQYV. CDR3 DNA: TGTGCCAGCAGCTTGGGGACAGGTCGGTCCTACGAGCAGTACGTC.

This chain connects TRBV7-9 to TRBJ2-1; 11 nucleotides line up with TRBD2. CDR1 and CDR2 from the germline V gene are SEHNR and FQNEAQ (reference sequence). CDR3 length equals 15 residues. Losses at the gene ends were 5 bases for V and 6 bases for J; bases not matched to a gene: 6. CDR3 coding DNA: TGTGCCAGCAGCCCCATAGCGGGGGGGTTCAATGAGCAGTTCTTC. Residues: CASSPIAGGFNEQFF.

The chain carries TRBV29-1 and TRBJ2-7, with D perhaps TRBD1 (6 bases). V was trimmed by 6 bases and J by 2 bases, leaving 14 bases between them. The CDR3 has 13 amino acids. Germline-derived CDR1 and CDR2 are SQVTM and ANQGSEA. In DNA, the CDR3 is TGCAGCGTCTCTTCCTCAGGGGCCTACGAGCAGTACTTC. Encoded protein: CSVSSSGAYEQYF.

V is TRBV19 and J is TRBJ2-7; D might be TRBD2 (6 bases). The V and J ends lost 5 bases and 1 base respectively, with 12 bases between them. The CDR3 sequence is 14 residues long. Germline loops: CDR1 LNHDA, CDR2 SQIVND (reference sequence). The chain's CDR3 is CASSAGTHSYEQYF. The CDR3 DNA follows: TGTGCCAGTAGTGCGGGGACCCATTCCTACGAGCAGTACTTC.